A single sample is the source of the 31 T cell receptor beta chains below, sequenced in a study of control samples from healthy donors and cancer patients. Repertoires were generated with immunoSEQ multiplex PCR, while TCRdb's copy carries only in-frame clones and drops some. The data hold about 130,000 clones, with 75% to 95% observed a single time. Specimen: blood. Receptors were obtained from a middle-aged man in good health.

With regard to this clone: In the same sample, other DNA sequences code for this CDR3. This chain joins TRBV5-4 and TRBJ2-2; TRBD2 matches 12 bases. The CDR3 runs to 17 residues. From germline, CDR1 is SGHNT and CDR2 YYREEE (reference sequence). Trimming cost V 0 bases and J 1 base; bases outside gene matches: 1. The chain's CDR3 is CASSLGLAGENTGELFF. The CDR3 DNA reads TGTGCCAGCAGCTTGGGACTAGCGGGGGAGAACACCGGGGAGCTGTTTTTT. Variable domain in full (rest from reference TRBV5-4 and TRBJ2-2): ETGVTQSPTHLIKTRGQQVTLRCSSQSGHNTVSWYQQALGQGPQFIFQYYREEENGRGNFPPRFSGLQFPNYSSELNVNALELDDSALYLCASSLGLAGENTGELFFGEGSRLTVL.

V is TRBV5-1 and J is TRBJ2-7; 10 bases align to TRBD1. The CDR3 runs to 17 residues. Germline V lookup: CDR1 SGHRS, CDR2 YFSETQ. The V and J ends lost 0 bases and 2 bases, in that order; junction bases with no gene match: 8. The CDR3 loop reads CASSLVPAGQGTYEQYF. In DNA, the CDR3 is TGCGCCAGCAGCTTGGTTCCAGCGGGACAGGGGACCTACGAGCAGTACTTC.

The V gene is TRBV30, the J gene TRBJ2-4; perhaps TRBD2 as D (5 bases). The CDR3 runs 17 residues. Germline CDR1 is GTSNPN and CDR2 is SVGIG (reference sequence). V was shortened by 3 bases and J by 3 bases, with 21 bases between the two germline ends. The CDR3 nucleotides are TGTGCCTGGAGCGGGATTTATCAGGCACAAGGCAAAAACATTCAGTACTTC. Residues: CAWSGIYQAQGKNIQYF.

Concerning this clone itself: The sample has other DNA sequences that encode this CDR3 too. The rearrangement joins TRBV9 to TRBJ2-7; D possibly uses TRBD1 or TRBD2 (6 bases each). The CDR3 totals 17 residues. V lost 0 bases to trimming and J lost 7 bases, with 23 bases between them. Germline CDR1 and CDR2: SGDLS and YYNGEE. The CDR3 spells CASSVGGASWARGEQYF. As DNA, the CDR3 is TGTGCCAGCAGCGTAGGGGGGGCGAGTTGGGCCCGGGGGGAGCAGTACTTC.

The chain carries TRBV5-1 and TRBJ1-1; unclear D gene. This CDR3 region has 14 residues. Germline loops: CDR1 SGHRS, CDR2 YFSETQ. The V end lost 2 bases, the J end lost 0 bases, and 8 bases lay between the germline ends. The CDR3: CASSFTSMNTEAFF. For the CDR3, the DNA is TGCGCCAGCAGCTTTACAAGCATGAACACTGAAGCTTTCTTT. Full variable domain (rest looked up from reference TRBV5-1 and TRBJ1-1): KAGVTQTPRYLIKTRGQQVTLSCSPISGHRSVSWYQQTPGQGLQFLFEYFSETQRNKGNFPGRFSGRQFSNSRSEMNVSTLELGDSALYLCASSFTSMNTEAFFGQGTRLTVV.

This chain connects TRBV21-1 to TRBJ2-3; the table calls TRBD2, which could not be checked here. TRBV21-1 is labeled a pseudogene. The CDR3 is 16 residues long. Here the CDR3 DNA reads TGTGCCAGCAGATTCAAGCAAGGACTAGCGGGGGTTACGCAGTATTTT. It is translated as CASRFKQGLAGVTQYF.

The chain combines TRBV6-5 with TRBJ1-6, with TRBD1 matching 7 bases. This CDR3 spans 14 amino acids. The V gene's germline CDR1 is MNHEY and CDR2 SVGAGI. J gave up 7 bases and V 5 bases, and 5 bases lay outside the gene matches. The CDR3 loop reads CASSRTGSNSPLHF. In DNA form, the CDR3 reads TGTGCCAGCAGTCGGACAGGCTCGAATTCACCCCTCCACTTT.

The chain uses TRBV19 and TRBJ1-1; TRBD1 agrees at 11 bases. The ends lost 8 bases at V and 7 bases at J; junction bases unmatched: 6. In germline, CDR1 is LNHDA, CDR2 SQIVND (reference sequence). The CDR3 loop spans 13 amino acids. CDR3 region: CASRTGGLVEAFF. CDR3 bases: TGTGCCAGTCGGACAGGGGGCTTGGTTGAAGCTTTCTTT.

This clone occurred once. This chain links TRBV5-5 with TRBJ2-7; D possibly corresponds to TRBD1 (6 bases). CDR3 size: 16 residues. With 0 bases removed from V and 5 bases from J, the gap between germline ends came to 18 bases. The germline gives CDR1 SGHKS, CDR2 YYEKEE (reference sequence). The CDR3 DNA follows: TGTGCCAGCAGCTTGGGGGGGCTTCTCCGGCGCGACGAGCAGTACTTC. Residues: CASSLGGLLRRDEQYF.

The V and J genes are TRBV9 and TRBJ2-3; D may correspond to TRBD1 or TRBD2 (5 bases each). CDR1 and CDR2 (germline): SGDLS, YYNGEE. There are 19 residues in the CDR3. Trimming removed 3 bases from V and 1 base from J, with 24 bases in between. The CDR3 spells CASSDPSREWGSRTDTQYF. The CDR3 bases are TGTGCCAGCAGCGATCCCTCCCGGGAATGGGGCTCACGCACAGATACGCAGTATTTT.

The genes are TRBV5-1 and TRBJ1-2; D remains unclear. V lost 4 bases and J 2 bases, leaving 12 bases between the germline ends. The CDR3 is made up of 14 amino acids. Per the germline V gene, CDR1 is SGHRS and CDR2 is YFSETQ. The CDR3 region has the DNA TGCGCCAGCAGCCCAGGAGGGTTCAACTATGGCTACACCTTC. It is translated as CASSPGGFNYGYTF.

The rearrangement links TRBV30 to TRBJ2-4; 8 bases fit TRBD1. With V trimmed by 5 bases and J by 6 bases, 0 bases remained unmatched. CDR1 is GTSNPN and CDR2 is SVGIG in the germline V gene (reference sequence). The CDR3 runs 11 residues. For the CDR3, the DNA is TGTGCCTGGGGACAGGGAAACATTCAGTACTTC. Translation gives CAWGQGNIQYF.

The gene calls are TRBV6-2 or TRBV6-3 and TRBJ1-2; no reliable D call. This CDR3 region has 13 residues. V was trimmed by 3 bases and J by 8 bases, leaving 13 bases between them. Germline CDR1 MNHEY, CDR2 SVGEGT. The CDR3 loop reads CASSYSPPGGYTF. The CDR3 coding sequence is TGTGCCAGCAGTTATAGCCCCCCCGGGGGCTACACCTTC.

This clone has more than one count but fewer than ten. The chain couples TRBV6-4 to TRBJ1-2; 7 bases map to TRBD1. Germline loops: CDR1 MRHNA, CDR2 SNTAGT. CDR3 length equals 14 residues. V trimming: 4 bases; J trimming: 3 bases; junction bases outside the gene matches: 5. CDR3 in amino acids: CASSASTGDYGYTF. The CDR3 bases are TGTGCCAGCAGTGCCTCAACAGGGGACTATGGCTACACCTTC.

The V gene is TRBV7-9, the J gene TRBJ2-7; weak D call: TRBD2 (5 bases). Germline CDR1 reads SEHNR; CDR2 reads FQNEAQ (reference sequence). The CDR3 sequence is 14 residues long. V was clipped by 1 base and J by 4 bases, with 11 bases between them. The CDR3 region is CASSLEVRRYEQYF. The CDR3, as DNA: TGTGCCAGCAGCTTAGAGGTCAGGAGGTACGAGCAGTACTTC.

This sequence joins TRBV19 and TRBJ1-1, with D possibly being TRBD1 (6 bases). This CDR3 is built from 15 residues. Trimming cost V 1 base and J 3 bases, with 12 bases left between them. Germline CDR1 reads LNHDA; CDR2 reads SQIVND (reference sequence). The CDR3 loop is CASSIVGTSYTEAFF. CDR3 DNA: TGTGCCAGTAGTATAGTAGGGACAAGTTACACTGAAGCTTTCTTT.

The chain is built from TRBV10-3 and TRBJ2-3; D ambiguous. The V gene's germline CDR1 is ENHRY and CDR2 SYGVKD. The CDR3 loop spans 11 amino acids. V was cut by 6 bases and J by 2 bases, with 3 bases left in between. The CDR3 DNA reads as TGTGCCATCAGGGCCACAGATACGCAGTATTTT. The encoded protein is CAIRATDTQYF.

The chain joins TRBV28 to TRBJ2-1; D perhaps matches TRBD2 (5 bases). V gave up 2 bases and J gave up 2 bases, with 10 bases separating them. The V gene's germline CDR1 is MDHEN and CDR2 SYDVKM. The CDR3 is 15 amino acids. The CDR3 region is CASSLTGVAYNEQFF. The CDR3 DNA reads as TGTGCCAGCAGTTTAACCGGGGTGGCCTACAATGAGCAGTTCTTC.

On this clone itself: Relative to the germline gene, one junction end is altered; a read error may explain this. V and J are TRBV5-4 and TRBJ1-5, with D maybe TRBD1 (5 bases). CDR3 length: 14 amino acids. The germline V gene encodes CDR1 SGHNT and CDR2 YYREEE (reference sequence). DNA for the CDR3: TGTGCCAGCAGTTTGGGGGGGAGCAATCAGCCCCAGCATTTT. Residues: CASSLGGSNQPQHF.

The chain has TRBV9 and TRBJ2-2; tentatively, D is TRBD2 (6 bases). From germline, CDR1 is SGDLS and CDR2 YYNGEE. Trimming stripped 2 bases from V and 7 bases from J, with 12 bases between. The CDR3 runs to 14 residues. The DNA of the CDR3 is TGTGCCAGCAGCGTCTCAATGACTAGCGGGGAGCTGTTTTTT. It yields the protein CASSVSMTSGELFF.

The V gene is TRBV6-4, the J gene TRBJ1-5; D is perhaps TRBD1 (5 bases). V lost 4 bases and J lost 2, with 18 bases in between. The length of the CDR3 is 17 residues. CDR1 is MRHNA, CDR2 SNTAGT, per germline. DNA for the CDR3: TGTGCCAGCAGTGTTTCTGGCCAAGACAGTGGCAATCAGCCCCAGCATTTT. Encoded protein: CASSVSGQDSGNQPQHF.

The chain combines TRBV7-8 with TRBJ2-2; D is perhaps TRBD2 (5 bases). This CDR3 is built from 16 residues. The V end was cut by 6 bases, the J end by 2 bases, with 16 bases between. Germline CDR1 reads SGHVS; CDR2 reads FQNEAQ. This CDR3 reads CASSTGVASNTGELFF. In nucleotides, the CDR3 is TGTGCCAGCAGTACCGGGGTAGCGAGTAACACCGGGGAGCTGTTTTTT.

V usage is TRBV19 and J usage is TRBJ2-2; D gene uncertain. V was pared by 7 bases and J by 1 base, with 25 bases between. Germline lookup yields CDR1 LNHDA and CDR2 SQIVND (reference sequence). The length of the CDR3 is 19 residues. The CDR3 DNA follows: TGTGCCAGTACGGCGGTGTTTGTGGGCTTAAGTTGGAACACCGGGGAGCTGTTTTTT. This encodes CASTAVFVGLSWNTGELFF.

This rearrangement joins TRBV5-5 to TRBJ1-1; no clear D. The CDR3 has 14 amino acids. The germline V gene encodes CDR1 SGHKS and CDR2 YYEKEE (reference sequence). V gave up 4 bases and J gave up 4 bases, with 14 bases separating them. The DNA of the CDR3 is TGTGCCAGCAGCCTTAGAGAGGTCTCCACTGAAGCTTTCTTT. The encoded protein is CASSLREVSTEAFF.

This sequence joins TRBV6-4 and TRBJ2-5; D tentatively fits TRBD1 or TRBD2 (6 bases each). V gave up 0 bases and J gave up 5 bases, with 16 bases separating them. This CDR3 is built from 16 residues. Per germline, CDR1 MRHNA and CDR2 SNTAGT. CDR3 region: CASSDSYRGRGETQYF. The CDR3 nucleotides read TGTGCCAGCAGTGACTCTTATCGGGGGCGCGGGGAGACCCAGTACTTC.

J is TRBJ2-1 and V is TRBV5-1, with D hard to call. Germline V lookup: CDR1 SGHRS, CDR2 YFSETQ. This CDR3 comprises 13 residues. The germline V and J ends were trimmed by 0 bases and 5 bases, with 6 bases remaining between them. CDR3 residues: CASSLGLNNEQFF. The CDR3 DNA reads as TGCGCCAGCAGCTTGGGTCTCAACAATGAGCAGTTCTTC.

This rearrangement joins TRBV5-8 to TRBJ2-5, with TRBD1 identical over 9 bases. Germline CDR1 reads SGHTS; CDR2 reads YDEGEE. J was trimmed by 11 bases and V by 7 bases; bases with no gene match: 15. The CDR3 has 14 residues. The CDR3 loop reads CASRRRDREGSQYF. In nucleotides, the CDR3 is TGTGCCAGCCGACGCCGGGACAGGGAAGGATCACAGTACTTC.

V is TRBV19 and J is TRBJ2-2; 7 nucleotides match TRBD1. The CDR3 extends over 16 amino acids. Germline CDR1 is LNHDA and CDR2 is SQIVND (reference sequence). V shed 2 bases, J shed 1 base, and the junction held 4 bases outside the gene matches. CDR3 region: CASSIKGALNTGELFF. CDR3 nucleotide sequence: TGTGCCAGTAGTATAAAGGGGGCCTTGAACACCGGGGAGCTGTTTTTT.

The chain uses TRBV3-1 (or the pseudogene TRBV3-2) and TRBJ1-1; D gene ambiguous. In germline, CDR1 is LGHDT, CDR2 YNNKEL (reference sequence). The germline V and J ends were trimmed by 6 bases and 1 base, with 12 bases remaining between them. The CDR3 sequence is 14 residues long. The CDR3 DNA reads TGTGCCAGCAGACTACGGGCGTCGAACACTGAAGCTTTCTTT. As protein: CASRLRASNTEAFF.

The rearrangement joins TRBV9 to TRBJ2-3; 12 positions match TRBD2. Germline V gene sequence: CDR1 SGDLS, CDR2 YYNGEE. The CDR3 is 15 amino acids. V lost 4 bases, J lost 4 bases, and 4 bases stayed unmatched. The DNA of the CDR3 is TGTGCCAGCAGCTCGGGACTAGCGGGCCCAGATACGCAGTATTTT. Its protein product is CASSSGLAGPDTQYF.

The rearrangement links TRBV7-9 to TRBJ2-1; a possible D gene is TRBD1 (5 bases). Per germline, CDR1 SEHNR and CDR2 FQNEAQ (reference sequence). There are 15 residues in the CDR3. The germline V and J ends were trimmed by 5 bases and 7 bases, with 18 bases remaining between them. The DNA for the CDR3 is TGTGCCAGCAGCCCCCGGTCGGGCGCAGGGAATGAGCAGTTCTTC. Protein product: CASSPRSGAGNEQFF.